This T cell receptor beta chain was captured in a study of naive and memory T cell subsets. An equimolar mix of two oligonucleotides served as the beta constant-region primer for TRBC1 and TRBC2. The ligated cDNA underwent four PCR rounds using SP2 and nested alpha and beta constant-region primers. TCRdb used MiXCR to reprocess the UMI-ligation and nested PCR reads, holding one entry per CDR3 protein. The repertoire holds 90,000 to 120,000 distinct CDR3 sequences, with approximately 14% as singletons. This CDR3 spans 17 amino acids. CDR1 KGHDR and CDR2 SFDVKD come from the germline V gene. V was cut by 8 bases and J by 0 bases, with 19 bases left in between. For this clonotype: Its matching antigen is unknown.

The study, taken as a whole, reports: A few larger clonotypes appeared in naive repertoires, especially CD8, possibly memory cells re-expressing CD45RA.

Four subsets defined by CD45RA and CD27 were sorted after CD3, CD4, CD8 and live/dead staining. The V call is TRBV24-1, the J call TRBJ2-1; D gene uncertain. This receptor was identified in a human donor in good health. The sequencing sample was made of naive CD8+ T cells from blood. In DNA form, the CDR3 reads TGTGCCACCACGCTTTCTCTTGGAGTGGACTCCTACAATGAGCAGTTCTTC. Its translation is CATTLSLGVDSYNEQFF.